This TCR beta chain was identified during a study of metastatic and nonmetastatic thyroid tumors. Study in general: The authors compared repertoires across blood and tumor or nodule tissue from malignant and benign thyroid patients.

Patients underwent thyroid surgery, and none had received any treatment before it. As handled by the study authors: Building a distant-metastasis classifier for papillary thyroid cancer drew on CDR3 differences across clinicopathological groups. TCRdb re-called the PCR reads via MiXCR. TCRdb's processing, not the study's, gives the V and J calls here. The sample records tens of thousands of clones, 20% to 30% being singletons. The CDR3 runs to 13 residues. Trimming removed 6 bases at V and 5 bases at J, with 10 bases between. Germline-derived CDR1 and CDR2 are WSHSY and SAAADI. Study-wide results and caveats: According to reports, the diversity of TCR beta was significantly higher in malignant thyroid tumors than in benign nodules, and this held in both blood and tumor samples.

This clone was seen repeatedly, ten times or more. Its antigen is undetermined. The J gene is TRBJ2-2, the V gene TRBV10-2; tentatively, D is TRBD1 (5 bases). Material: blood. The source of this sequence is a female donor with papillary thyroid cancer or a benign thyroid nodule (not recorded which). Some clones in this sample may be carry-over from other donors' samples. The CDR3 loop reads CASSSTVTGELFF. The DNA for the CDR3 is TGCGCCAGCAGCTCGACAGTAACCGGGGAGCTGTTTTTT.